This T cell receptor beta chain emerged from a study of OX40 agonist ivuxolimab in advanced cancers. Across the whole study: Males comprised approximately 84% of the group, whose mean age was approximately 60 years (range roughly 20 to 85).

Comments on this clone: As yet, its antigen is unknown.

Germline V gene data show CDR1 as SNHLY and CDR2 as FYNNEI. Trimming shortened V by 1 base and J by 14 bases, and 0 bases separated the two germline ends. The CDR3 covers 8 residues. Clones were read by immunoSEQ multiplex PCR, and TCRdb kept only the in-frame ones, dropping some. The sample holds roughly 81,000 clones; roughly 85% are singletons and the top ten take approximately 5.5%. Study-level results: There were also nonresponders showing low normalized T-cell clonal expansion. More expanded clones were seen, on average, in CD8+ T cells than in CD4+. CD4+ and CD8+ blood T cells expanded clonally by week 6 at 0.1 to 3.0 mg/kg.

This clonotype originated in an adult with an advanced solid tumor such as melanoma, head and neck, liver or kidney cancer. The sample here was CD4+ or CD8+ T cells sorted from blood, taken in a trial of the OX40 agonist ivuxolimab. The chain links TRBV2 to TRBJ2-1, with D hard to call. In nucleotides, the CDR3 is TGTGCCAGCAGTGAAGAGTTCTTC. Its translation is CASSEEFF.